The 27 T cell receptor beta chains given below trace back to one sample, sequenced in a study of CD8+ T cells in alopecia areata. Investigators isolated RNA and reverse transcribed it into cDNA to act as the sequencing template. Here immunoSEQ multiplex PCR was the method, and the copy in TCRdb shows in-frame clones only, minus some. The data hold about 260,000 clones, with about three fifths observed a single time. Stated treatment: oral pan-JAK inhibitor, 5-10 mg twice daily. Sample: CD4+ T cells sorted from blood, taken at week 52, from a patient treated with tofacitinib. These receptors originate from a human donor with alopecia areata.

The V gene is TRBV6-1, the J gene TRBJ2-7; the match to TRBD1 covers 11 bases. V shed 6 bases and J 3 bases; nucleotides not matched to a gene: 7. Looked up from germline, CDR1 is MNHNS and CDR2 is SASEGT. This CDR3 comprises 15 residues. CDR3 in amino acids: CASSPPGTGGYEQYF. The DNA of the CDR3 is TGTGCCAGCAGCCCGCCCGGGACAGGGGGCTACGAGCAGTACTTC.

The table lists this clone with a few counts. This sequence joins TRBV29-1 and TRBJ2-1; D gene ambiguous. The CDR3 consists of 11 residues. Germline V lookup: CDR1 SQVTM, CDR2 ANQGSEA. Trimming shortened V by 5 bases and J by 4 bases, and 6 bases separated the two germline ends. In nucleotides, the CDR3 is TGCAGCGTTTTTCGGTACAATGAGCAGTTCTTC. It specifies CSVFRYNEQFF.

This clone was seen a handful of times. CDR3 region: CASSESGALGYGYTF. The CDR3 DNA follows: TGTGCCAGCAGTGAATCAGGGGCCCTAGGGTATGGCTACACCTTC. The chain joins TRBV25-1 to TRBJ1-2; weak D call: TRBD1 (6 bases). V gave up 1 base and J gave up 5 bases, with 14 bases separating them. Germline V lookup: CDR1 MGHDK, CDR2 SYGVNS. The CDR3 sequence is 15 residues long.

The chain couples TRBV19 to TRBJ2-3; D is perhaps TRBD1 or TRBD2 (5 bases each). Trimming shortened V by 5 bases and J by 0 bases, and 12 bases separated the two germline ends. This CDR3 comprises 15 residues. Germline values: CDR1 LNHDA, CDR2 SQIVND (reference sequence). For the CDR3, the DNA is TGTGCCAGTAGTTTGGGGGTGTCTAGCACAGATACGCAGTATTTT. Its translation: CASSLGVSSTDTQYF.

This clone is a singleton in its sample. The rearrangement uses TRBV30 and TRBJ2-3; D unclear. The CDR3 loop spans 17 amino acids. Germline-derived CDR1 and CDR2 are GTSNPN and SVGIG (reference sequence). Trimming removed 4 bases from V and 1 base from J, with 21 bases in between. CDR3 residues: CAWTTRWVSYRTDTQYF. The CDR3 DNA reads as TGTGCCTGGACAACCCGGTGGGTGTCGTATCGCACAGATACGCAGTATTTT.

The chain combines TRBV6-5 with TRBJ2-5; TRBD1 might be the D (5 bases). CDR3 length: 14 residues. V gave up 4 bases and J gave up 4 bases, with 13 bases separating them. CDR1 and CDR2 (germline): MNHEY, SVGAGI. The DNA for the CDR3 is TGTGCCAGCAGTTGGGGAAGGGGTTCAGAGACCCAGTACTTC. It is translated as CASSWGRGSETQYF.

The chain joins TRBV7-2 to TRBJ2-3; TRBD1 agrees at 10 bases. Unmatched junction bases numbered 5, after V lost 4 bases and J lost 1 base. This CDR3 spans 16 amino acids. The germline gives CDR1 SGHTA, CDR2 FQGNSA. The CDR3 spells CASSSGQGLGTDTQYF. CDR3 coding DNA: TGTGCCAGCAGCTCGGGACAGGGGCTAGGCACAGATACGCAGTATTTT.

The chain links TRBV21-1 to TRBJ2-7. TRBV21-1 is described as a pseudogene. The CDR3 totals 14 residues. DNA of the CDR3: TGTGCCAGCAGCAGACGGACGGCGGAGTACGAGCAGTACTTC. Protein sequence: CASSRRTAEYEQYF.

The chain couples TRBV6-1 to TRBJ2-7; D is perhaps TRBD1 or TRBD2 (6 bases each). The CDR3 runs 14 residues. The germline V gene encodes CDR1 MNHNS and CDR2 SASEGT. Trimming removed 6 bases from V and 7 bases from J, with 19 bases in between. Here the CDR3 DNA reads TGTGCCAGCAGAATCCAGCAGGGGAGGCGAGAGCAGTACTTC. This gives the protein CASRIQQGRREQYF.

The rearrangement joins TRBV7-9 to TRBJ1-1; 7 positions agree with TRBD1. CDR3 size: 13 residues. CDR1 SEHNR and CDR2 FQNEAQ come from the germline V gene (reference sequence). The junction had 3 bases not matched to a gene; V was cut back by 3 bases and J by 5 bases. CDR3 in DNA: TGTGCCAGCAGCTTCACAGGGGTAACTGAAGCTTTCTTT. Protein sequence: CASSFTGVTEAFF. The variable domain in full, completed from reference TRBV7-9 and TRBJ1-1, reads DTGVSQNPRHKITKRGQNVTFRCDPISEHNRLYWYRQTLGQGPEFLTYFQNEAQLEKSRLLSDRFSAERPKGSFSTLEIQRTEQGDSAMYLCASSFTGVTEAFFGQGTRLTVV.

The chain combines TRBV6-5 with TRBJ2-7; tentative D call: TRBD2 (6 bases). The germline gives CDR1 MNHEY, CDR2 SVGAGI. The V and J ends lost 2 bases and 2 bases respectively, with 13 bases between them. This CDR3 contains 15 residues. The CDR3 sequence is CASSYAGGFPYEQYF. The CDR3 nucleotides read TGTGCCAGCAGTTACGCAGGAGGGTTTCCCTACGAGCAGTACTTC.

The rearrangement joins TRBV6-5 to TRBJ1-6, with D hard to call. Germline V gene lookup returns CDR1 MNHEY and CDR2 SVGAGI. Trimming stripped 0 bases from V and 12 bases from J, with 9 bases between. This CDR3 comprises 13 residues. The CDR3 spells CASSYSFGLPLHF. In DNA, the CDR3 is TGTGCCAGCAGTTACTCGTTTGGCTTACCCCTCCACTTT.

This clone was counted only a few times. This rearrangement joins TRBV2 to TRBJ2-3, with D possibly being TRBD1 (5 bases). Germline loops: CDR1 SNHLY, CDR2 FYNNEI. CDR3 size: 13 residues. Trimming took 8 bases from V and 0 from J, leaving 9 bases between them. CDR3 protein: CASGTGSTDTQYF. Written as DNA, the CDR3 is TGTGCCAGCGGCACAGGTAGCACAGATACGCAGTATTTT.

The table lists this clone with a few counts. J is TRBJ2-5 and V is TRBV9, with unresolved D. V lost 5 bases, J lost 1 base, and 6 bases lay in between. Germline V CDR1 and CDR2: SGDLS, YYNGEE. This CDR3 is 12 amino acids long. The CDR3 is CASSRVQETQYF. The CDR3 coding sequence is TGTGCCAGCAGTAGGGTCCAAGAGACCCAGTACTTC.

The gene calls are TRBV30 and TRBJ2-5; 7 nucleotides align to TRBD2. With V trimmed by 5 bases and J by 5 bases, 17 bases remained unmatched. Looked up from germline, CDR1 is GTSNPN and CDR2 is SVGIG (reference sequence). This CDR3 is 16 amino acids long. In DNA form, the CDR3 reads TGTGCCTGGTACCCCCGTGATAGGATGGGGGGGGAGACCCAGTACTTC. This codes for CAWYPRDRMGGETQYF. Supplemented by reference TRBV30 and TRBJ2-5, the full variable domain reads SQTIHQWPATLVQPVGSPLSLECTVEGTSNPNLYWYRQAAGRGLQLLFYSVGIGQISSEVPQNLSASRPQDRQFILSSKKLLLSDSGFYLCAWYPRDRMGGETQYFGPGTRLLVL.

V usage is TRBV5-1 and J usage is TRBJ2-3; 12 bases map to TRBD2. V dropped 2 bases and J dropped 4; count of bases not matched to a gene: 8. The CDR3 runs 17 residues. The germline gives CDR1 SGHRS, CDR2 YFSETQ. The CDR3 sequence: CASSLGLAGTLSDTQYF. The CDR3 bases are TGCGCCAGCAGCTTAGGACTAGCGGGGACGCTTTCAGATACGCAGTATTTT.

This clone was detected only a few times. J is TRBJ1-1 and V is TRBV6-4, with D unclear. The CDR3 covers 13 residues. Germline values: CDR1 MRHNA, CDR2 SNTAGT. V was cut by 4 bases and J by 6 bases, with 12 bases left in between. CDR3 residues: CASSVDQQAEAFF. In DNA, the CDR3 is TGTGCCAGCAGTGTAGACCAGCAGGCTGAAGCTTTCTTT.

V gene TRBV29-1 combines with J gene TRBJ1-2, with a tentative D call TRBD1 (5 bases). Trimming took off 4 bases at V and 4 bases at J, with 13 bases between the two ends. CDR3 size: 13 residues. CDR1 is SQVTM and CDR2 is ANQGSEA in the germline V gene. Here the CDR3 reads CSVGVEGLYGYTF. The CDR3 nucleotides are TGCAGCGTTGGGGTAGAGGGGCTCTATGGCTACACCTTC.

The chain carries TRBV29-1 and TRBJ1-2; D remains ambiguous. The CDR3 extends over 14 amino acids. V was pared by 2 bases and J by 0 bases, with 10 bases between. Germline CDR1 and CDR2: SQVTM and ANQGSEA. The CDR3 sequence is CSVESSRANYGYTF. The CDR3 nucleotides read TGCAGCGTTGAATCGAGTAGAGCTAACTATGGCTACACCTTC.

The chain uses TRBV7-2 and TRBJ2-7; 7 nucleotides align to TRBD2. CDR1 and CDR2 from the germline V gene are SGHTA and FQGNSA. The CDR3 sequence is 13 residues long. With V trimmed by 7 bases and J by 5 bases, 8 bases remained unmatched. DNA of the CDR3: TGTGCCAGCACCAGAAGCGGGACCCACGAGCAGTACTTC. Protein product: CASTRSGTHEQYF.

V usage is TRBV29-1 and J usage is TRBJ2-1, with TRBD1 as a possible D gene (6 bases). The V end lost 3 bases, the J end lost 1 base, and 19 bases lay between the germline ends. The germline V gene encodes CDR1 SQVTM and CDR2 ANQGSEA. The CDR3 is 17 residues long. CDR3 DNA sequence: TGCAGCGTTGATGGGGGCCGGGCCCTAGTTTCCTACAATGAGCAGTTCTTC. Translating gives CSVDGGRALVSYNEQFF.

The chain is built from TRBV29-1 and TRBJ2-2; either TRBD1 or TRBD2 may fit D (5 bases each). Looked up from germline, CDR1 is SQVTM and CDR2 is ANQGSEA. CDR3 length: 13 amino acids. The CDR3 protein is CSAGGPDTGELFF. The CDR3, as DNA: TGCAGTGCTGGGGGTCCGGACACCGGGGAGCTGTTTTTT.

This clone has just a few counts. This rearrangement joins TRBV6-5 to TRBJ2-3; D is unresolved. CDR1 MNHEY and CDR2 SVGAGI come from the germline V gene. V lost 2 bases and J 2 bases, leaving 8 bases between the germline ends. The CDR3 spans 14 residues. The CDR3 loop is CASSYSYPTDTQYF. In nucleotides, the CDR3 is TGTGCCAGCAGTTACAGCTATCCCACAGATACGCAGTATTTT.

This chain joins TRBV29-1 and TRBJ2-7; D uncertain. Germline V lookup: CDR1 SQVTM, CDR2 ANQGSEA. The CDR3 consists of 12 residues. V lost 5 bases, J lost 2 bases, and 10 bases lay in between. CDR3 amino acids: CSVRIGAYEQYF. For the CDR3, the DNA is TGCAGCGTTAGGATAGGCGCCTACGAGCAGTACTTC.

This clone has a handful of counts. The rearrangement links TRBV10-3 to TRBJ2-3; unclear D gene. The CDR3 extends over 13 amino acids. V lost 5 bases and J lost 2, with 8 bases in between. Germline CDR1 reads ENHRY; CDR2 reads SYGVKD. The CDR3 region is CAISFGPTDTQYF. For the CDR3, the DNA is TGTGCCATCAGTTTCGGACCCACAGATACGCAGTATTTT.

This chain links TRBV7-8 with TRBJ2-6, with TRBD2 as a possible D gene (6 bases). V was pared by 2 bases and J by 2 bases, with 10 bases between. The germline CDR1 and CDR2 sequences are SGHVS and FQNEAQ. The CDR3 is 16 amino acids. The DNA for the CDR3 is TGTGCCAGCAGCTTACTAGCGTCTACTGGGGCCAACGTCCTGACTTTC. Translating it yields CASSLLASTGANVLTF.

This chain uses TRBV9 with TRBJ1-2; TRBD1 aligns across 7 bases. The CDR3 has 12 residues. Germline values: CDR1 SGDLS, CDR2 YYNGEE. The V gene end was trimmed by 3 bases and the J gene end by 8 bases; junction bases not matched to a gene: 4. For the CDR3, the DNA is TGTGCCAGCAGCGGAAACAGGGGCGGCTACACCTTC. It codes for CASSGNRGGYTF.